Sequencing of this T cell receptor (beta chain) was carried out in a study of T-cell reconstitution after alpha-beta-depleted transplantation in children. Study-wide results and limits: Once a year had passed after transplant, T-cell counts and diversity came mostly from newly produced T cells. Recipient T cells and thymic progenitors that survived were the source of the high TCRbeta diversity seen at day 60 in some patients. By about two months after transplant, alpha-beta T cells reportedly arose from several hundred graft clones that had expanded.

This clonotype was recorded many times. Antigen specificity is unknown. For TCRbeta, the library was prepared with unique molecular identifiers. TCRdb re-called the PCR reads with MiXCR, one entry per CDR3 protein. The table has approximately 27,000 distinct CDR3 sequences, 15% to 20% seen once; the top ten hold 35% to 45%. CDR1 and CDR2 from the germline V gene are DFQATT and SNEGSKA (reference sequence). This CDR3 has 16 amino acids. V trimming: 3 bases; J trimming: 0 bases; junction bases outside the gene matches: 8. Sequences were derived from PBMCs, mostly from graft donor cells, sampled 60 days after TCRalphabeta/CD19-depleted stem cell transplant. The genes are TRBV20-1 and TRBJ1-1, with 9 bases that match TRBD1. The origin of this receptor is a male patient aged 2-15 years who had a stem cell transplant for acute lymphoblastic leukemia, so the T cells may come from the graft donor. The DNA of the CDR3 is TGCAGTGCTAGCACGGGACAGGGCTTTATGAACACTGAAGCTTTCTTT. Amino acid sequence: CSASTGQGFMNTEAFF.